This T cell receptor (beta chain) was sequenced in a study of T cell changes during pregnancy in multiple sclerosis. Sequenced by immunoSEQ multiplex PCR; TCRdb stores in-frame clones only, minus some. The table lists 43,000 or so clones, about 87% of them singletons. The V and J ends lost 6 bases and 3 bases, in that order; junction bases with no gene match: 5. Germline lookup yields CDR1 LGHNT and CDR2 FRNRAP. The CDR3 extends over 16 amino acids. The receptor comes from a female donor with multiple sclerosis, enrolled in a pregnancy study. The chain employs TRBV12-5 and TRBJ2-1; 13 bases map to TRBD2. The source was peripheral blood, collected in the first trimester of pregnancy. CDR3 nucleotides: TGTGCTAGTGGCTCCGGGACTAGCGGGAACTACAATGAGCAGTTCTTC. Its protein product is CASGSGTSGNYNEQFF.